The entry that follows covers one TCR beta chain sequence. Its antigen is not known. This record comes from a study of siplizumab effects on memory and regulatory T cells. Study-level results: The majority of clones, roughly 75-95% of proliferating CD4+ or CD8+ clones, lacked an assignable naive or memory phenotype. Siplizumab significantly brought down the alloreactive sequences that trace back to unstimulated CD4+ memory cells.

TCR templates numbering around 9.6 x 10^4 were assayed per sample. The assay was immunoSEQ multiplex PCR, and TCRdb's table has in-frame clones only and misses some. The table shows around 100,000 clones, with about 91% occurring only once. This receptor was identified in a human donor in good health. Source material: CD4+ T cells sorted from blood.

The CDR3 loop reads CASSYLGRTYEQYF. The DNA of the CDR3 is TGCGCCAGCAGCTATTTGGGGCGGACCTACGAGCAGTACTTC. V gene TRBV5-1 combines with J gene TRBJ2-5; a possible D gene is TRBD1 (5 bases). The DNA end favors TRBJ2-7, so the J call may be wrong. This CDR3 has 14 residues. Germline V gene data show CDR1 as SGHRS and CDR2 as YFSETQ.